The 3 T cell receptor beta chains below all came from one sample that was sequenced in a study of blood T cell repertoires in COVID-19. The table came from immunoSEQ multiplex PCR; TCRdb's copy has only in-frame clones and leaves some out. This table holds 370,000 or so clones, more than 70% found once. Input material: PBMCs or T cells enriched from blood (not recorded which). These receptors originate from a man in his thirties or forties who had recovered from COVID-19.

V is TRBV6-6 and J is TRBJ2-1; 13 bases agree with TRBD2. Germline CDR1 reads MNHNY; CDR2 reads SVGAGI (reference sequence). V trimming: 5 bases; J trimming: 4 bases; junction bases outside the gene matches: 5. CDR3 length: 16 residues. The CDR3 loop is CASSRLAGGPYNEQFF. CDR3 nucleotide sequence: TGTGCCAGCAGTCGACTAGCGGGGGGCCCTTACAATGAGCAGTTCTTC.

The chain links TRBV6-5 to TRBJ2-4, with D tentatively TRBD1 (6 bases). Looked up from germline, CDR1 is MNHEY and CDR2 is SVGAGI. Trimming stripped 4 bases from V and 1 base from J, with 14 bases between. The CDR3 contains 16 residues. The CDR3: CASSFQGPGAKNIQYF. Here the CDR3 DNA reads TGTGCCAGCAGTTTTCAGGGGCCTGGGGCCAAAAACATTCAGTACTTC.

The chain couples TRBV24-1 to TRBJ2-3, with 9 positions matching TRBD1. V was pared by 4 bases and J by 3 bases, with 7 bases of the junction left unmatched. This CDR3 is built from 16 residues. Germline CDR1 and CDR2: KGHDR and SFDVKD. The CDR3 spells CATSDARQGGTDTQYF. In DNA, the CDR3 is TGTGCCACCAGTGACGCTCGACAGGGGGGGACAGATACGCAGTATTTT.